The present TCR beta chain was sequenced within a study of CD4 and CD8 cells across lung adenocarcinoma regions (dated by TCRdb to between 2018 and 2020). About the study as a whole: The study compared tumor centers with tumor margins to examine intratumor heterogeneity of the T cell receptor repertoire.

Preparation of the library involved PCR. Sequencer: HiSeq X Ten. TCRdb applied fastp at Q25 and MiXCR to the public reads, then kept only in-frame beta chains. Every CDR3 protein is listed once, alongside the most common genes and DNA of its rows. The sample data list approximately 5,000 distinct CDR3 sequences, and 55% to 75% of these were observed just once. The ten largest account for 16% of the sample. With respect to this clonotype: Its antigen target is currently unknown. The record has no base qualities; no much larger clone is one base away.

Reading the germline V gene (reference sequence) gives CDR1 MNHEY and CDR2 SMNVEV. For this chain, trimming is 3 bases at the V end and 16 bases at the J end, and the number of junction bases without a gene match is 15. The CDR3 holds 14 amino acids from the cysteine to the phenylalanine. Left in the record is the CDR3 DNA by itself, 42 bases read in frame from the first base. Donors were patients with localized lung adenocarcinoma, a subtype of non-small cell lung cancer. Samples were obtained from the centers of localized lung adenocarcinomas. For TCR repertoire analysis, CD4+ T cells taken from tumor tissue were profiled apart from CD8+ T cells.

The TCR originated in a male donor with lung adenocarcinoma. The CD4 and CD8 labels of this study may be unreliable. The sequenced sample consisted of CD4+ T cells from the center of a lung tumor. What this sample's cell subset or site label stands for: tumor center region. The chain was built from TRBV27 and TRBJ1-5, with 7 central nucleotides matching TRBD1. The DNA sequence follows: TGTGCCAGCAGTTTTGGAGGGGGCGACCAGCCCCTCCATTTT. This codes for CASSFGGGDQPLHF.